The clone carrying this T cell receptor beta chain came up many times. As yet, its antigen is unknown. Regions amplified from RNA transcripts were the TCR beta CDR3 regions. HTBI primers were the set used in a first-round RT-PCR of the TCR CDR3. TCRdb reprocessed the multiplex PCR reads via MiXCR and lists one record per CDR3 protein. The sample includes hundreds of thousands of distinct CDR3 sequences, about 15% seen only once; the top ten take about 12%. This CDR3 region has 12 residues. The germline V gene encodes CDR1 MDHEN and CDR2 SYDVKM. V gave up 5 bases and J gave up 5 bases, with 10 bases separating them. This entry comes from a study of T cells in Graves' hyperthyroidism and ophthalmopathy. Study at large: Upon initial diagnosis and before any treatment, peripheral blood was collected.

Notes on the study in general: Within blood appeared most thyroid clonotypes that had expanded above 0.001. Ophthalmopathy, which appeared later, was predicted by the model a median approximately six months before onset.

The material sequenced was blood. The sequence was obtained from a man between 18 and 35 years old with Graves' ophthalmopathy. This chain connects TRBV28 to TRBJ2-7; no reliable D call. The CDR3 bases are TGTGCCAGCAGTCGGGCCCACCACGAGCAGTACTTC. It yields the protein CASSRAHHEQYF.